This passage covers 10 T cell receptor beta chains from one sample sequenced in a study of blood T cell repertoires in COVID-19 (dated by TCRdb to the early 2020s). The library relied on the immunoSEQ multiplex PCR assay. TCRdb limited this immuneACCESS table to in-frame rearrangements with V and J called. A share of clones is missing; checked studies link under half to unresolved V genes, and the rest is unexplained. This sample holds 100,000 to 150,000 clones; around 86% were observed only once. The ten most abundant clones make up roughly an eighth of the sample. Material for sequencing was peripheral blood. The source is a woman in her 70s with COVID-19, enrolled during active disease.

The chain carries TRBV28 and TRBJ1-1; maybe TRBD1 (6 bases). V was clipped by 6 bases and J by 6 bases, with 14 bases between them. From germline, CDR1 is MDHEN and CDR2 SYDVKM. The length of the CDR3 is 13 residues. The CDR3 coding sequence is TGTGCCAGCAGCTTAGCAACAGGGTCTGAAGCTTTCTTT. Its protein is CASSLATGSEAFF. The whole variable domain, remainder taken from reference TRBV28 and TRBJ1-1, is DVKVTQSSRYLVKRTGEKVFLECVQDMDHENMFWYRQDPGLGLRLIYFSYDVKMKEKGDIPEGYSVSREKKERFSLILESASTNQTSMYLCASSLATGSEAFFGQGTRLTVV.

V and J are TRBV24-1 and TRBJ2-1; the D is unclear. This CDR3 is 16 amino acids long. Germline CDR1 KGHDR, CDR2 SFDVKD. V lost 2 bases to trimming and J lost 6 bases, with 16 bases between them. CDR3: CATSDSVALRFNEQFF. As DNA, the CDR3 is TGTGCCACCAGTGATTCTGTAGCCCTAAGATTCAATGAGCAGTTCTTC.

The chain recombines TRBV5-1 with TRBJ2-2, with a weak D call TRBD2 (5 bases). There are 15 residues in the CDR3. V lost 4 bases, J lost 7 bases, and 17 bases lay in between. In germline, CDR1 is SGHRS, CDR2 YFSETQ. CDR3: CASSRIIGESGELFF. The CDR3 DNA follows: TGCGCCAGCAGCCGTATTATCGGGGAGAGCGGGGAGCTGTTTTTT.

This chain links TRBV18 with TRBJ1-1, with 9 bases aligning to TRBD1. CDR3 length: 14 amino acids. The germline V gene encodes CDR1 KGHSH and CDR2 LQKENI. The V and J ends lost 6 bases and 6 bases, in that order; junction bases with no gene match: 8. As DNA, the CDR3 is TGTGCCAGCTCGTGGACAGGGGACCCTCCTGAAGCTTTCTTT. Its translation: CASSWTGDPPEAFF.

The chain has TRBV2 and TRBJ2-5, with 7 bases that match TRBD1. V dropped 6 bases and J dropped 1; count of bases not matched to a gene: 8. The CDR3 runs to 15 residues. CDR1 and CDR2 from the germline V gene are SNHLY and FYNNEI. CDR3 in amino acids: CASRPRTGSQETQYF. The CDR3 DNA reads TGTGCCAGCAGACCACGGACAGGCAGCCAAGAGACCCAGTACTTC. Together with reference TRBV2 and TRBJ2-5, the CDR3 gives the full variable domain: EPEVTQTPSHQVTQMGQEVILRCVPISNHLYFYWYRQILGQKVEFLVSFYNNEISEKSEIFDDQFSVERPDGSNFTLKIRSTKLEDSAMYFCASRPRTGSQETQYFGPGTRLLVL.

For the CDR3, the DNA is TGCGCCAGCAGCTTGGCCCTGGGGGCGAACGGAGCTTTCTTT. Protein product: CASSLALGANGAFF. J is TRBJ1-1 and V is TRBV5-1; the D gene is possibly TRBD1 (6 bases). Trimming took 0 bases from V and 10 from J, leaving 16 bases between them. In germline, CDR1 is SGHRS, CDR2 YFSETQ. The CDR3 sequence is 14 residues long.

The rearrangement uses TRBV11-2 and TRBJ2-5; 9 nucleotides agree with TRBD1. Germline V CDR1 and CDR2: SGHAT, FQNNGV. The J segment lost 4 bases and the V segment lost 5 bases, leaving 11 bases of the junction unmatched. The CDR3 loop spans 16 amino acids. The CDR3: CASSRTDRGVVETQYF. CDR3 nucleotide sequence: TGTGCCAGCAGCCGGACGGACAGGGGAGTAGTAGAGACCCAGTACTTC.

This clone has a single count. This sequence joins TRBV5-6 and TRBJ2-5; 10 bases are a match to TRBD2. The germline V gene has CDR1 SGHDT and CDR2 YYEEEE. This CDR3 is 15 amino acids long. The J segment lost 2 bases and the V segment lost 4 bases, leaving 5 bases of the junction unmatched. CDR3 bases: TGTGCCAGCAGCCTCCTAGCGGGGGCTCAAGAGACCCAGTACTTC. The encoded protein is CASSLLAGAQETQYF.

The rearrangement links TRBV3-1 (or the pseudogene TRBV3-2) to TRBJ2-5, with D perhaps TRBD1 (5 bases). CDR1 is LGHDT, CDR2 YNNKEL, per germline (reference sequence). Trimming removed 4 bases from V and 5 bases from J, with 26 bases in between. CDR3 length: 18 amino acids. As DNA, the CDR3 is TGTGCCAGCAGCCGTCTTGTGTCGGACAAAGAACGATTGGAGACCCAGTACTTC. This gives the protein CASSRLVSDKERLETQYF.

This chain links TRBV29-1 with TRBJ2-5, with TRBD2 matching 11 bases. Unmatched junction bases numbered 4, after V lost 3 bases and J lost 4 bases. The germline gives CDR1 SQVTM, CDR2 ANQGSEA. This CDR3 has 14 residues. DNA for the CDR3: TGCAGCGTTGACGGTAGCGGGGGGGCAGAGACCCAGTACTTC. Protein: CSVDGSGGAETQYF.